The 27 T cell receptor beta chains reported below all come from one sample, sequenced in a study of OX40 agonist ivuxolimab in advanced cancers. Only in-frame clones appear in the TCRdb table, and some are missing; sequencing was by immunoSEQ multiplex PCR. Of fewer than 70,000 clones listed, roughly 90% are singletons. The sample was CD4+ or CD8+ T cells sorted from blood, taken in a trial of the OX40 agonist ivuxolimab. The receptors come from an adult with an advanced solid tumor such as melanoma, head and neck, liver or kidney cancer.

The rearrangement uses TRBV10-3 and TRBJ1-1; D is unclear. This CDR3 has 13 amino acids. Trimming took 7 bases from V and 5 from J, leaving 14 bases between them. Germline loops: CDR1 ENHRY, CDR2 SYGVKD. The chain's CDR3 is CAINPGHRTEAFF. CDR3 in DNA: TGTGCCATCAACCCCGGTCACCGGACTGAAGCTTTCTTT.

This sequence joins TRBV7-9 and TRBJ1-1; D perhaps matches TRBD1 (6 bases). CDR1 and CDR2 from the germline V gene are SEHNR and FQNEAQ (reference sequence). Trimming left V 5 bases short and J 5 bases short, with 15 bases between. There are 14 residues in the CDR3. The CDR3 bases are TGTGCCAGCAGCCCAAGGGGGGGGGATACTGAAGCTTTCTTT. This translates into CASSPRGGDTEAFF.

The V and J genes are TRBV5-1 and TRBJ2-7, with 9 bases lining up with TRBD1. CDR3 size: 15 residues. Germline V lookup: CDR1 SGHRS, CDR2 YFSETQ. Trimming took 4 bases from V and 5 from J; bases not matched to a gene: 10. The CDR3 nucleotides read TGCGCCAGCAGCCAAGCGGGACAGGGTCTTAACGAGCAGTACTTC. Translated, it gives CASSQAGQGLNEQYF.

This rearrangement joins TRBV27 to TRBJ2-1; D uncertain. In germline, CDR1 is MNHEY, CDR2 SMNVEV (reference sequence). Trimming left V 7 bases short and J 1 base short, with 23 bases between. The CDR3 extends over 18 amino acids. This CDR3 is CASILRAPLVGSYNEQFF. For the CDR3, the DNA is TGTGCCAGCATCCTTCGGGCCCCGCTAGTTGGGTCCTACAATGAGCAGTTCTTC.

This chain links TRBV2 with TRBJ1-2, with unresolved D. V lost 7 bases and J lost 5, with 11 bases in between. This CDR3 comprises 12 residues. The germline V gene encodes CDR1 SNHLY and CDR2 FYNNEI. The chain's CDR3 is CASKPEGYGYTF. CDR3 nucleotide sequence: TGTGCCAGCAAGCCAGAAGGATATGGCTACACCTTC.

This clone turned up a few times. The same CDR3 arises from other DNA sequences in this sample as well. The gene calls are TRBV4-3 and TRBJ1-2; D gene ambiguous. The CDR3 runs 13 residues. Trimming removed 1 base from V and 4 bases from J, with 7 bases in between. Germline values: CDR1 LGHNA, CDR2 YSLEER. CDR3 sequence (DNA): TGCGCCAGCAGCCAAGGGCAGAGCTATGGCTACACCTTC. Encoded protein: CASSQGQSYGYTF.

The chain is built from TRBV30 and TRBJ1-2; perhaps TRBD1 as D (5 bases). The CDR3 is 12 residues long. CDR1 GTSNPN and CDR2 SVGIG come from the germline V gene (reference sequence). V dropped 0 bases and J dropped 8 bases, with 10 bases sitting between them. For the CDR3, the DNA is TGTGCCTGGAGTGTGGGGTGGGGGGGCTACACCTTC. Protein product: CAWSVGWGGYTF.

The chain carries TRBV5-6 and TRBJ2-3, with 7 bases fitting TRBD2. V trimming: 0 bases; J trimming: 1 base; junction bases outside the gene matches: 2. Looked up from germline, CDR1 is SGHDT and CDR2 is YYEEEE. The CDR3 spans 15 residues. The CDR3 sequence is CASSLGLAGTDTQYF. The CDR3 nucleotides are TGTGCCAGCAGCTTGGGCCTAGCGGGCACAGATACGCAGTATTTT. Combining the CDR3 with reference TRBV5-6 and TRBJ2-3 gives the whole variable domain DAGVTQSPTHLIKTRGQQVTLRCSPKSGHDTVSWYQQALGQGPQFIFQYYEEEERQRGNFPDRFSGHQFPNYSSELNVNALLLGDSALYLCASSLGLAGTDTQYFGPGTRLTVL.

This clone has a single count. This rearrangement joins TRBV5-1 to TRBJ2-7, with 8 nucleotides matching TRBD1. From germline, CDR1 is SGHRS and CDR2 YFSETQ. With 4 bases clipped from V and 0 bases from J, the junction kept 6 bases outside the gene matches. The CDR3 covers 15 residues. For the CDR3, the DNA is TGCGCCAGCAGCCCCGGACAGGGTCTCTCCTACGAGCAGTACTTC. Translating it yields CASSPGQGLSYEQYF. Complete variable domain (other parts from reference TRBV5-1 and TRBJ2-7): KAGVTQTPRYLIKTRGQQVTLSCSPISGHRSVSWYQQTPGQGLQFLFEYFSETQRNKGNFPGRFSGRQFSNSRSEMNVSTLELGDSALYLCASSPGQGLSYEQYFGPGTRLTVT.

The rearrangement joins TRBV30 to TRBJ2-1; D unclear. Germline assignment: CDR1 GTSNPN and CDR2 SVGIG (reference sequence). The CDR3 runs 12 residues. Trimming took off 3 bases at V and 0 bases at J, with 3 bases between the two ends. The chain's CDR3 is CAWSSSYNEQFF. CDR3 nucleotide sequence: TGTGCCTGGAGCTCCTCCTACAATGAGCAGTTCTTC.

The chain carries TRBV29-1 and TRBJ2-5; 9 nucleotides agree with TRBD1. The CDR3 has 14 amino acids. Germline V gene data show CDR1 as SQVTM and CDR2 as ANQGSEA. With 4 bases clipped from V and 4 bases from J, the junction kept 7 bases outside the gene matches. The CDR3 sequence: CSVGDRVGGETQYF. The CDR3 DNA reads TGCAGCGTTGGGGACAGGGTTGGAGGAGAGACCCAGTACTTC.

V gene TRBV6-6 combines with J gene TRBJ1-1; D perhaps matches TRBD1 (6 bases). The germline V and J ends were trimmed by 6 bases and 1 base, with 15 bases remaining between them. Germline lookup yields CDR1 MNHNY and CDR2 SVGAGI (reference sequence). The CDR3 length is 15 residues. The chain's CDR3 is CASSHRLDRNTEAFF. The CDR3 nucleotides are TGTGCCAGCAGCCATCGACTGGACAGGAACACTGAAGCTTTCTTT.

V gene TRBV6-6 combines with J gene TRBJ1-1; 8 bases are shared with TRBD1. Germline lookup yields CDR1 MNHNY and CDR2 SVGAGI (reference sequence). The CDR3 spans 15 residues. J was trimmed by 4 bases and V by 4 bases; bases with no gene match: 8. CDR3 loop: CASSSDRGLITEAFF. The CDR3 DNA sequence: TGTGCCAGCAGTTCCGACAGGGGCCTTATCACTGAAGCTTTCTTT.

This clone was seen a single time. The V call is TRBV18, the J call TRBJ2-1, with TRBD2 identical over 12 bases. Germline-derived CDR1 and CDR2 are KGHSH and LQKENI. CDR3 size: 17 residues. V was pared by 3 bases and J by 5 bases, with 8 bases of the junction left unmatched. CDR3 nucleotides: TGTGCCAGCTCACCCCCCGGAGGACTAGCGGGACACAATGAGCAGTTCTTC. Protein sequence: CASSPPGGLAGHNEQFF.

This clone has only one observation. The J gene is TRBJ1-5, the V gene TRBV6-6, with TRBD1 matching over 10 bases. V was pared by 10 bases and J by 6 bases, with 12 bases of the junction left unmatched. This CDR3 spans 15 amino acids. Germline-derived CDR1 and CDR2 are MNHNY and SVGAGI (reference sequence). CDR3 sequence (DNA): TGTGCCACCGAACTTCGACAGGGGGCCCCTCAGCCCCAGCATTTT. Translated, it gives CATELRQGAPQPQHF.

The CDR3 here is CAWSAGTGSNSPLHF. The CDR3 DNA is TGTGCCTGGAGTGCCGGGACAGGGAGTAATTCACCCCTCCACTTT. The chain couples TRBV30 to TRBJ1-6; TRBD1 matches 9 bases. V shed 1 base, J shed 6 bases, and the junction held 4 bases outside the gene matches. CDR3 length equals 15 residues. The germline V gene has CDR1 GTSNPN and CDR2 SVGIG (reference sequence).

This chain uses TRBV30 with TRBJ1-1; D not certain. CDR3 length: 14 residues. CDR1 and CDR2 (germline): GTSNPN, SVGIG (reference sequence). Trimming stripped 3 bases from V and 1 base from J, with 12 bases between. CDR3 nucleotides: TGTGCCTGGAGCAAAATGGCAGCGAACACTGAAGCTTTCTTT. It specifies CAWSKMAANTEAFF.

CDR3: CASSLADRKRYEQYF. CDR3 bases: TGTGCCAGCAGCTTAGCTGACAGGAAACGCTACGAGCAGTACTTC. This chain uses TRBV7-9 with TRBJ2-7, with D tentatively TRBD1 (6 bases). Germline V gene lookup returns CDR1 SEHNR and CDR2 FQNEAQ (reference sequence). This CDR3 region has 15 residues. Trimming shortened V by 0 bases and J by 3 bases, and 12 bases separated the two germline ends.

This clone was recorded only once. The chain joins TRBV27 to TRBJ2-7; the match to TRBD1 covers 7 bases. The CDR3 has 13 residues. J was trimmed by 6 bases and V by 3 bases; bases with no gene match: 5. CDR1 MNHEY and CDR2 SMNVEV come from the germline V gene (reference sequence). For the CDR3, the DNA is TGTGCCAGCAGTTTGGGACAGTTGCCCGAGCAGTACTTC. Translating gives CASSLGQLPEQYF.

This chain links TRBV28 with TRBJ2-3, with 11 bases identical to TRBD2. Germline values: CDR1 MDHEN, CDR2 SYDVKM. J lost 0 bases, V lost 5 bases, and 7 bases had no gene match. CDR3 length: 17 amino acids. This CDR3 reads CASSRIRTSGSTDTQYF. CDR3 DNA: TGTGCCAGCAGTCGCATCAGGACTAGCGGGAGCACAGATACGCAGTATTTT. Full variable domain (rest looked up from reference TRBV28 and TRBJ2-3): DVKVTQSSRYLVKRTGEKVFLECVQDMDHENMFWYRQDPGLGLRLIYFSYDVKMKEKGDIPEGYSVSREKKERFSLILESASTNQTSMYLCASSRIRTSGSTDTQYFGPGTRLTVL.

This clone was found once. The rearrangement links TRBV6-5 to TRBJ1-4; D uncertain. V was clipped by 5 bases and J by 4 bases, with 14 bases between them. This CDR3 region has 15 residues. The germline gives CDR1 MNHEY, CDR2 SVGAGI. CDR3 region: CASSRTRGSNEKLFF. Written as DNA, the CDR3 is TGTGCCAGCAGTCGGACCCGGGGAAGTAATGAAAAACTGTTTTTT.

The rearrangement joins TRBV9 to TRBJ2-2, with 7 bases fitting TRBD2. Germline CDR1 is SGDLS and CDR2 is YYNGEE. There are 16 residues in the CDR3. V shed 0 bases, J shed 3 bases, and the junction held 5 bases outside the gene matches. The CDR3 sequence: CASSVGIGRDTGELFF. The CDR3 DNA is TGTGCCAGCAGCGTAGGGATAGGGAGGGACACCGGGGAGCTGTTTTTT. The whole variable domain, remainder taken from reference TRBV9 and TRBJ2-2, is DSGVTQTPKHLITATGQRVTLRCSPRSGDLSVYWYQQSLDQGLQFLIQYYNGEERAKGNILERFSAQQFPDLHSELNLSSLELGDSALYFCASSVGIGRDTGELFFGEGSRLTVL.

CDR3 DNA: TGTGCCAGCACTGCCGGACAGTATAATTCACCCCTCCACTTT. The encoded protein is CASTAGQYNSPLHF. This chain joins TRBV6-6 and TRBJ1-6; weak D call: TRBD1 (6 bases). V lost 7 bases to trimming and J lost 4 bases, with 11 bases between them. Germline CDR1 is MNHNY and CDR2 is SVGAGI (reference sequence). The CDR3 is 14 residues long.

V gene TRBV9 combines with J gene TRBJ2-1; 7 nucleotides match TRBD1. The germline V gene has CDR1 SGDLS and CDR2 YYNGEE. The CDR3 runs 14 residues. The trim removed 1 base at V and 4 bases at J, leaving 2 bases unmatched. CDR3 coding DNA: TGTGCCAGCAGCGTAACGACAGGGTACAATGAGCAGTTCTTC. Protein sequence: CASSVTTGYNEQFF. The complete variable domain, with remaining parts taken from reference TRBV9 and TRBJ2-1, reads DSGVTQTPKHLITATGQRVTLRCSPRSGDLSVYWYQQSLDQGLQFLIQYYNGEERAKGNILERFSAQQFPDLHSELNLSSLELGDSALYFCASSVTTGYNEQFFGPGTRLTVL.

V and J are TRBV2 and TRBJ1-5; 9 positions agree with TRBD1. V lost 0 bases, J lost 6 bases, and 3 bases stayed unmatched. The germline CDR1 and CDR2 sequences are SNHLY and FYNNEI. The CDR3 length is 15 residues. The CDR3 DNA reads as TGTGCCAGCAGTGAAGCCCGGACAGGGGTTCAGCCCCAGCATTTT. Translation: CASSEARTGVQPQHF.

The chain links TRBV5-6 to TRBJ1-6; D gene uncertain. The V gene lost 0 bases and the J gene lost 9 bases, with 7 bases spanning the gap. Germline assignment: CDR1 SGHDT and CDR2 YYEEEE. The CDR3 has 13 amino acids. In DNA, the CDR3 is TGTGCCAGCAGCTTGGTAGCGGGTTCACCCCTCCACTTT. Protein sequence: CASSLVAGSPLHF. The full variable domain, with the rest looked up from reference TRBV5-6 and TRBJ1-6, is DAGVTQSPTHLIKTRGQQVTLRCSPKSGHDTVSWYQQALGQGPQFIFQYYEEEERQRGNFPDRFSGHQFPNYSSELNVNALLLGDSALYLCASSLVAGSPLHFGNGTRLTVT.

The V call is TRBV7-2, the J call TRBJ1-2; D call uncertain. Trimming pared 4 bases from V and 1 base from J, leaving 7 bases between. The V gene's germline CDR1 is SGHTA and CDR2 FQGNSA. CDR3 length: 13 residues. The CDR3 region has the DNA TGTGCCAGCAGCTCCCAGAATAACTATGGCTACACCTTC. Translating it yields CASSSQNNYGYTF. The entire variable domain, with the rest obtained from reference TRBV7-2 and TRBJ1-2, is as follows: GAGVSQSPSNKVTEKGKDVELRCDPISGHTALYWYRQSLGQGLEFLIYFQGNSAPDKSGLPSDRFSAERTGGSVSTLTIQRTQQEDSAVYLCASSSQNNYGYTFGSGTRLTVV.